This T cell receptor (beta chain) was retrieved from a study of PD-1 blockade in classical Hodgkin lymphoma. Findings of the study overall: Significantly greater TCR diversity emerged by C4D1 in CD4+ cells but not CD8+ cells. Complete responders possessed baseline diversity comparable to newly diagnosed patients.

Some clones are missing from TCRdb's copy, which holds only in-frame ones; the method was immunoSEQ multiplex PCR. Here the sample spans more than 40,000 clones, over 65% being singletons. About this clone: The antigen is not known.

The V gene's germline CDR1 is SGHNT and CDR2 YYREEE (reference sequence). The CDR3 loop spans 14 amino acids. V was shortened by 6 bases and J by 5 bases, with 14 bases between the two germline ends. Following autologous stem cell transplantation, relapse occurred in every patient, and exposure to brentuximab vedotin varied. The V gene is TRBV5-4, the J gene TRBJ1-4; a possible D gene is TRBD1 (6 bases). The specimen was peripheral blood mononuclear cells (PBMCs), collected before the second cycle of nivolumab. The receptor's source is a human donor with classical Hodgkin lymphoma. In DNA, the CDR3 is TGTGCCAGCACTCCGGGACATCAGAATGAAAAACTGTTTTTT. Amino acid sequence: CASTPGHQNEKLFF.